This T cell receptor (beta chain) was sequenced for a study of beta chain features in type 1 diabetes. This clone was counted only a few times. Its antigen remains unidentified. The sequenced template was cDNA made from the entire isolated RNA. Generated by immunoSEQ multiplex PCR, the TCRdb table keeps only in-frame clones and is missing some. The data show about 40,000 clones, more than 40% seen once. Using CD45RO/CCR7/CD25/CD127/CD95/CD27, CD4+ naive, central memory, regulatory and stem cell-like memory cells were sorted. V shed 1 base, J shed 5 bases, and the junction held 7 bases outside the gene matches. CDR3 length: 15 residues. Germline V gene lookup returns CDR1 SNHLY and CDR2 FYNNEI. Findings and limits, study-wide: With patients and controls alike, PCR might favor shorter templates to an equal degree. Patients with Type 1 diabetes showed moderately but significantly shorter TCRB CDR3s in all four CD4+ subsets.

The sequenced sample was central memory CD4+ T cells from blood. This receptor was obtained from a woman younger than 35 in good health. The chain recombines TRBV2 with TRBJ1-2; 7 nucleotides match TRBD1. The CDR3 DNA sequence: TGTGCCAGCAGTGAAGTAACAGGGGCAGGATATGGCTACACCTTC. It yields the protein CASSEVTGAGYGYTF.